The clone carrying this T cell receptor beta chain was observed a handful of times. The target antigen is unknown. Time point here: persistent/refractory GD, antithyroid drugs over 5 years with positive TRAb. The TCR library was made from RNA that had been extracted from PBMCs in TRIzol. This sample was taken from a study of regulatory T cells in long-lasting Graves disease. Overall study: It was over 5 years of antithyroid drugs, with positive TSH receptor antibodies, that meant persistent Graves' disease. Study-wide results and limits: Accuracy was possibly reduced by small sample size. Persistent Graves' patients showed less TCR diversity than newly diagnosed ones. Persistent disease was associated with favored TRBV28 usage and with favored use of TRBJ1-2 and TRBJ2-5.

Through Arm-PCR of CDR3 regions and iRepertoire HTBI primers, TCR beta libraries were built. TCRdb called the multiplex PCR reads again in MiXCR, with one record for every CDR3 protein. The profile shows some 370,000 distinct CDR3 sequences, roughly 20% of them singletons. V was cut by 0 bases and J by 2 bases, with 11 bases left in between. The CDR3 length is 15 residues. Germline V CDR1 and CDR2: MNHEY, SVGAGI. This TCR was sampled from a woman in her thirties or forties with Graves disease. This sequence joins TRBV6-5 and TRBJ2-7; D not resolved. Here the sequenced sample was peripheral blood mononuclear cells (PBMCs), taken when the disease was refractory, from a patient treated with antithyroid drugs. This CDR3 is CASSYSKQSPYEQYF. The CDR3 DNA sequence: TGTGCCAGCAGTTACTCGAAACAGTCACCCTACGAGCAGTACTTC.